This T cell receptor beta chain was profiled in a study of CD8+ T cells in alopecia areata. Study background: Scoring of severity for treated patients was based on percentage of affected scalp area.

Treatment specified: oral pan-JAK inhibitor, 5-10 mg twice daily. Once RNA had been extracted, it was reverse transcribed into cDNA to act as the sequencing template. Generated by immunoSEQ multiplex PCR, the TCRdb table keeps only in-frame clones and is missing some. Found here are fewer than 250,000 clones, less than 70% of them singletons; the top ten hold under 1.5%. The CDR3 spans 13 residues. V was cut by 11 bases and J by 0 bases, with 14 bases left in between. The germline V gene has CDR1 MNHNY and CDR2 SVGAGI (reference sequence). This clone occurred many times. The sequenced sample was CD4+ T cells sorted from blood, obtained around week 50, from a patient treated with tofacitinib. The chain combines TRBV6-6 with TRBJ2-7; D not resolved. The clonotype originates from a human donor with alopecia areata. DNA for the CDR3: TGTGCCTCTTCCGCCTCTGGCTCCTACGAGCAGTACTTC. This gives the protein CASSASGSYEQYF.